The sequence of this TCR beta chain was determined in a study of blood T cell repertoires in COVID-19. Authors' data handling: Reference gene primer amplification yielded estimated nucleated cell counts. Data came from immunoSEQ multiplex PCR; TCRdb stores just in-frame clones and leaves some out. The V and J calls and clone size are taken from that table; D and trimming were inferred from the DNA. The table includes 380,000 or so clones, around 90% detected once. Germline values: CDR1 MNHEY, CDR2 SVGEGT. Between the trimmed V and J ends, which lost 0 bases and 0 bases, there was a span of 15 bases. CDR3 length equals 17 residues.

V gene TRBV6-2 or TRBV6-3 combines with J gene TRBJ2-7; a possible D gene is TRBD1 (5 bases). The sample taken for sequencing was peripheral blood. This TCR derives from a middle-aged man with acute or convalescent COVID-19. The CDR3 reads CASSYSISDTSSYEQYF. CDR3 nucleotide sequence: TGTGCCAGCAGTTACTCGATTTCGGACACCAGCTCCTACGAGCAGTACTTC.